This T cell receptor (beta chain) stems from a study of T-cell memory formation after mild COVID-19. This clonotype has just a few counts. CDR1 and CDR2 (germline): MNHEY, SVGEGT. This CDR3 is 20 amino acids long. V was trimmed by 5 bases and J by 6 bases, leaving 34 bases between them. In TCRdb, the 5' RACE reads were re-called with MiXCR into one record per CDR3 protein. The sample includes approximately 440,000 distinct CDR3 sequences, about 20% of them seen just once. This receptor was taken from an adult woman who had mild COVID-19 (a few samples of this study predate the infection). Cell type and time point are not known. The chain joins TRBV6-2 or TRBV6-3 to TRBJ1-1; perhaps TRBD1 as D (5 bases). The sequencing input was PBMCs or a T cell subset sorted from them (not recorded which). Here the CDR3 DNA reads TGTGCCAGCAGTCAAGCGAGGCTCTCTGGGGTCGAGGGGCAAAACCCTGAAGCTTTCTTT. Its translation: CASSQARLSGVEGQNPEAFF.